This T cell receptor beta chain stems from a study of CD8 T cells in ankylosing spondylitis. Germline loops: CDR1 DFQATT, CDR2 SNEGSKA (reference sequence). The V gene end was trimmed by 5 bases and the J gene end by 11 bases; junction bases not matched to a gene: 11. CDR3 size: 12 residues. This clonotype has a handful of counts. Its antigen is unidentified. Findings of the study overall: Peripheral blood held disease-linked clones only at relatively low frequency, and these were CD8+.

One entry per CDR3 protein, called by TCRdb with MiXCR from the 5' RACE reads. The data show 200,000 to 250,000 distinct CDR3 sequences, over 9.5% seen once. The chain uses TRBV20-1 and TRBJ1-1; TRBD1 aligns across 7 bases. The receptor was derived from a male donor with ankylosing spondylitis or in good health (not recorded which). The sequencing sample was made of blood, either unsorted or a sorted T cell fraction (not recorded which). CDR3 bases: TGCAGTGCTTGGTCCGGGACAGAAGCCGCTTTCTTT. It translates to CSAWSGTEAAFF.